This TCR beta chain originates from a study of T cells in Graves' hyperthyroidism and ophthalmopathy. TCR beta CDR3 sequences were amplified from RNA transcripts. RT-PCR in the first round (using the HTBI primer set) targeted the TCR CDR3. TCRdb used MiXCR to reprocess the multiplex PCR reads, holding one entry per CDR3 protein. This table holds more than 350,000 distinct CDR3 sequences, roughly 15% found once. A roughly 9.1 ml volume of fresh peripheral blood provided the PBMCs. This clonotype was seen repeatedly, ten times or more. Its specificity is unknown. General observations from the study: In the analysis, a 13 V-J model separated ophthalmopathy from stable hyperthyroidism.

The germline V and J ends were trimmed by 6 bases and 8 bases, with 10 bases remaining between them. Germline assignment: CDR1 WSHSY and CDR2 SAAADI. This CDR3 comprises 11 residues. The genes are TRBV10-2 and TRBJ2-5; TRBD1 is a possible D gene (6 bases). The sample consisted of blood. The origin of this receptor is a woman aged 55-69 years with Graves' ophthalmopathy. In DNA form, the CDR3 reads TGCGCCAGCAGCCACGGGACAACCCAGTACTTC. Its translation is CASSHGTTQYF.